These T cell receptor beta chains were read from a single sample in a study of blood T cell repertoires in COVID-19. Clones were read by immunoSEQ multiplex PCR, and TCRdb kept only the in-frame ones, dropping some. The table has 200,000 to 300,000 clones, around 87% seen once. Sequencing input: peripheral blood. Every receptor here comes from a woman aged 55 to 70 with COVID-19, enrolled during active disease. The conserved cysteine and the conserved F or W are not part of the CDR3 here. D genes are given only for firm matches.

d_call: TRBD1; j_call: TRBJ2-7; v_call: TRBV6-6; cdr3_aa: ASSSGQGGFYEQY
d_call: TRBD1; j_call: TRBJ1-1; v_call: TRBV25-1; cdr3_aa: ASSMGTVKAF
d_call: -; j_call: TRBJ1-2; v_call: TRBV28; cdr3_aa: ASSLNKHYGYT
d_call: TRBD2; j_call: TRBJ2-3; v_call: TRBV6-2/TRBV6-3; cdr3_aa: ASSPGLAGTDTQY
d_call: TRBD1; j_call: TRBJ1-1; v_call: TRBV6-5; cdr3_aa: ASSYLGQGRTEAF
d_call: -; j_call: TRBJ2-7; v_call: TRBV4-1; cdr3_aa: ASSQDPPPSSYEQY
d_call: TRBD1; j_call: TRBJ1-5; v_call: TRBV6-6; cdr3_aa: ASSYSTQGAGQPQH
d_call: TRBD1; j_call: TRBJ2-2; v_call: TRBV27; cdr3_aa: ATTTIMWDRAANTGELF
d_call: -; j_call: TRBJ1-5; v_call: TRBV2; cdr3_aa: ASSARDSSNQPQH
d_call: TRBD2; j_call: TRBJ2-7; v_call: TRBV19; cdr3_aa: ASSATGTSTNEQY
d_call: -; j_call: TRBJ1-2; v_call: TRBV18; cdr3_aa: ASSPTEGYGYT
d_call: TRBD1; j_call: TRBJ1-4; v_call: TRBV3-1/TRBV3-2; cdr3_aa: ASSLQGGQGGPANEKLF
d_call: -; j_call: TRBJ2-1; v_call: TRBV6-4; cdr3_aa: ATRRGGNEQF
d_call: TRBD2; j_call: TRBJ2-1; v_call: TRBV29-1; cdr3_aa: SGGRLAGLYNEQF
d_call: -; j_call: TRBJ2-2; v_call: TRBV6-2/TRBV6-3; cdr3_aa: ASSYRRRDRGARTGELF
d_call: TRBD1; j_call: TRBJ2-1; v_call: TRBV11-2; cdr3_aa: ASVTGEAYNEQF
d_call: -; j_call: TRBJ1-2; v_call: TRBV12-3/TRBV12-4; cdr3_aa: ASSKTNGGYT
d_call: TRBD1; j_call: TRBJ1-2; v_call: TRBV24-1; cdr3_aa: ATSDTGEGGYT
d_call: -; j_call: TRBJ2-1; v_call: TRBV15; cdr3_aa: ATSRERQNEQF
d_call: TRBD1; j_call: TRBJ1-1; v_call: TRBV18; cdr3_aa: ASSTGQGNTEAF
d_call: -; j_call: TRBJ1-1; v_call: TRBV29-1; cdr3_aa: SVAQGRGTEAF
d_call: TRBD1; j_call: TRBJ1-4; v_call: TRBV7-6; cdr3_aa: ASSPSQEGAREKLF
d_call: -; j_call: TRBJ2-5; v_call: TRBV3-1/TRBV3-2; cdr3_aa: ASSTTAGIETQY
d_call: TRBD1; j_call: TRBJ2-1; v_call: TRBV23-1; cdr3_aa: ASSQIRDRVSYNEQF
d_call: -; j_call: TRBJ2-7; v_call: TRBV5-1; cdr3_aa: ASSPRRAGEQY
d_call: -; j_call: TRBJ1-5; v_call: TRBV6-1; cdr3_aa: ASSEAPLQDNQPQH
d_call: -; j_call: TRBJ2-1; v_call: TRBV19; cdr3_aa: ASSKSGIPHEQF
d_call: TRBD1; j_call: TRBJ1-2; v_call: TRBV15; cdr3_aa: ATSRARTGKLYGYT
d_call: TRBD1; j_call: TRBJ2-3; v_call: TRBV5-1; cdr3_aa: ASSNLPGQGRSSTDTQY
d_call: -; j_call: TRBJ1-4; v_call: TRBV5-6; cdr3_aa: ASSLAGETNEKLF
d_call: TRBD1; j_call: TRBJ1-1; v_call: TRBV7-9; cdr3_aa: ASSQQQGWGNTEAF
d_call: -; j_call: TRBJ2-2; v_call: TRBV19; cdr3_aa: ASSKGSGHLTNTGELF
d_call: TRBD2; j_call: TRBJ2-7; v_call: TRBV15; cdr3_aa: ATSRELAGVAYEQY
d_call: -; j_call: TRBJ2-5; v_call: TRBV15; cdr3_aa: ATSRESAGRRFSAQY
d_call: -; j_call: TRBJ2-3; v_call: TRBV7-9; cdr3_aa: ASSLGGYTDTQY
d_call: -; j_call: TRBJ1-6; v_call: TRBV7-3; cdr3_aa: ASSFEEKLSSYNSPLH
d_call: -; j_call: TRBJ2-1; v_call: TRBV9; cdr3_aa: ASSVVQGAGGQNEQF
d_call: TRBD1; j_call: TRBJ1-2; v_call: TRBV5-5; cdr3_aa: ASRSLFRDRDGT
d_call: -; j_call: TRBJ1-5; v_call: TRBV12-3/TRBV12-4; cdr3_aa: ASKRGGEQPQH
d_call: TRBD1; j_call: TRBJ1-2; v_call: TRBV5-4; cdr3_aa: ASSGAGQLYGYT
d_call: TRBD1; j_call: TRBJ1-2; v_call: TRBV10-3; cdr3_aa: ATIGQARGGYT
d_call: -; j_call: TRBJ2-1; v_call: TRBV9; cdr3_aa: ASSAGSGTYNEQF
d_call: TRBD1; j_call: TRBJ2-5; v_call: TRBV2; cdr3_aa: ASRADRGEQTQY
d_call: TRBD1; j_call: TRBJ1-5; v_call: TRBV7-8; cdr3_aa: ASSFRTGPSGPQH